This T cell receptor beta chain was captured in a study of technical replicates of blood from several donors. CDR3 size: 16 residues. From germline, CDR1 is SNHLY and CDR2 FYNNEI. The J segment lost 7 bases and the V segment lost 6 bases, leaving 10 bases of the junction unmatched. The sample holds one count of this clone. Data came from immunoSEQ multiplex PCR; TCRdb stores just in-frame clones and leaves some out. The sample carries roughly 80,000 clones, around 96% recorded once. V usage is TRBV2 and J usage is TRBJ1-6, with TRBD1 identical over 9 bases. The TCR sequence derives from a human donor in good health. Sequencing was performed on T cells isolated from PBMCs. Here the CDR3 reads CASSATGGFPNSPLHF. The CDR3 DNA sequence: TGTGCCAGCAGCGCGACAGGGGGTTTCCCAAATTCACCCCTCCACTTT.